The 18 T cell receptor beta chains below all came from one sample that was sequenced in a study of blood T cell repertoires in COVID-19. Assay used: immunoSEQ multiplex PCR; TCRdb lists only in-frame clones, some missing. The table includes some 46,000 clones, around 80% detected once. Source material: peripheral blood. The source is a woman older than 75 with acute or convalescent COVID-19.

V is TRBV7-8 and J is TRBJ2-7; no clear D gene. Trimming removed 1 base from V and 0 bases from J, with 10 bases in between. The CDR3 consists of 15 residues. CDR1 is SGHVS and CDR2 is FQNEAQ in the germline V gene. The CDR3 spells CASSLDNSNSYEQYF. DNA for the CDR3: TGTGCCAGCAGCTTAGATAACTCCAACTCCTACGAGCAGTACTTC.

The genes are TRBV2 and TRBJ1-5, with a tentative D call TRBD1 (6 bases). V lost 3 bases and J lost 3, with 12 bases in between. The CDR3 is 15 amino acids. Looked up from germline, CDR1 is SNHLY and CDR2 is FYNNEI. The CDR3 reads CASSELQGTNQPQHF. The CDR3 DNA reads TGTGCCAGCAGTGAGCTACAGGGAACCAATCAGCCCCAGCATTTT.

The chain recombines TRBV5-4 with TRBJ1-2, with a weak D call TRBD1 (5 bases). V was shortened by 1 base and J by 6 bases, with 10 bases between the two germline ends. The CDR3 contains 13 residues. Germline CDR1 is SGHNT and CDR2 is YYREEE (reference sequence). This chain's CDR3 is CASSLRGGNGYTF. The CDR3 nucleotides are TGTGCCAGCAGCTTGAGGGGAGGGAATGGCTACACCTTC.

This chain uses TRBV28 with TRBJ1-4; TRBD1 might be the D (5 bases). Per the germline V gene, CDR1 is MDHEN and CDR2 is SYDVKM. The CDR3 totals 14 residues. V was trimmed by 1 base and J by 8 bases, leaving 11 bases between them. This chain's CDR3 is CASSLSGVREKLFF. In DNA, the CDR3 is TGTGCCAGCAGTTTATCGGGGGTAAGGGAAAAACTGTTTTTT.

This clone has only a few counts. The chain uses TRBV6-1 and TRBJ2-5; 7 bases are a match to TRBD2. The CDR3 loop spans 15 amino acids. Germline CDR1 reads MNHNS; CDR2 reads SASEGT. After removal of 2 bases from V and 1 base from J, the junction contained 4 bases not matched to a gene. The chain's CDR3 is CASSESTGGQETQYF. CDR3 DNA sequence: TGTGCCAGCAGTGAATCTACGGGGGGCCAAGAGACCCAGTACTTC.

The CDR3 region has the DNA TGCAGCGCCGTTGGGGACAGGGTCTACGAGCAGTACTTC. It yields the protein CSAVGDRVYEQYF. The chain couples TRBV29-1 to TRBJ2-7; the match to TRBD1 covers 9 bases. With 7 bases clipped from V and 3 bases from J, the junction kept 7 bases outside the gene matches. The germline CDR1 and CDR2 sequences are SQVTM and ANQGSEA. CDR3 length: 13 amino acids.

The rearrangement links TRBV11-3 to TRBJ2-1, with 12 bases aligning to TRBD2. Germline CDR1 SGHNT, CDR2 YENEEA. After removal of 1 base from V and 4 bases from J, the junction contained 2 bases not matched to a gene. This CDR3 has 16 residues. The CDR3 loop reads CASSLASGGVYNEQFF. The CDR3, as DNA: TGTGCCAGCAGCTTAGCTAGCGGGGGGGTATACAATGAGCAGTTCTTC.

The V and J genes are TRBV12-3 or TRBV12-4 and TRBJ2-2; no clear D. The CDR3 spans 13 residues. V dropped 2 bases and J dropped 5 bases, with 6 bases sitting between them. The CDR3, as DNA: TGTGCCAGCAGTTTAACTGTTACCGGGGAGCTGTTTTTT. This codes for CASSLTVTGELFF.

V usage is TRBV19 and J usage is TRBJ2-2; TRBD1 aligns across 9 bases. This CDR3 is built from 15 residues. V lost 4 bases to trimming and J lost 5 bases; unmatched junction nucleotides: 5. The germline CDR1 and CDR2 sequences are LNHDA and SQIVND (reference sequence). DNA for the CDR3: TGTGCCAGTAGTAGAGGGACAGGGCTGACCGGGGAGCTGTTTTTT. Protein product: CASSRGTGLTGELFF.

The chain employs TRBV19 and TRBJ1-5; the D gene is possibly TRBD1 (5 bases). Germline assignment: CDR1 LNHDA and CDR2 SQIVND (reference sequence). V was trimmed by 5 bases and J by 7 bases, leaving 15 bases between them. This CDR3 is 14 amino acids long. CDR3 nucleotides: TGTGCCAGTAGTGGGGCAGGCATAAAGCAGCCCCAGCATTTT. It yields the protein CASSGAGIKQPQHF.

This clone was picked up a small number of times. The CDR3 DNA follows: TGTGCCAGCAGTCGGGACAGGGTGGGTGGCTACACCTTC. This encodes CASSRDRVGGYTF. The chain joins TRBV6-5 to TRBJ1-2; 9 nucleotides match TRBD1. The CDR3 totals 13 residues. CDR1 is MNHEY, CDR2 SVGAGI, per germline. V shed 5 bases, J shed 7 bases, and the junction held 5 bases outside the gene matches.

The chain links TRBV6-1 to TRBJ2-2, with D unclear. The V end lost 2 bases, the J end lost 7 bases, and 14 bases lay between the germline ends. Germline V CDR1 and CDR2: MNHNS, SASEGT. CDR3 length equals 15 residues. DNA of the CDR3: TGTGCCAGCAGTGAATTAGCTCTGATCGGCGGGGAGCTGTTTTTT. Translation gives CASSELALIGGELFF.

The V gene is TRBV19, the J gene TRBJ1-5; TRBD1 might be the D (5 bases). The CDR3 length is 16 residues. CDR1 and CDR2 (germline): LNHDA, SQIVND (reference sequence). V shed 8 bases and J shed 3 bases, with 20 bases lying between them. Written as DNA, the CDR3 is TGTGCCAGTGATCACCCCGGCAGGGCCTACAATCAGCCCCAGCATTTT. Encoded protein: CASDHPGRAYNQPQHF. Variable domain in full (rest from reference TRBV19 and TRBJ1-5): DGGITQSPKYLFRKEGQNVTLSCEQNLNHDAMYWYRQDPGQGLRLIYYSQIVNDFQKGDIAEGYSVSREKKESFPLTVTSAQKNPTAFYLCASDHPGRAYNQPQHFGDGTRLSIL.

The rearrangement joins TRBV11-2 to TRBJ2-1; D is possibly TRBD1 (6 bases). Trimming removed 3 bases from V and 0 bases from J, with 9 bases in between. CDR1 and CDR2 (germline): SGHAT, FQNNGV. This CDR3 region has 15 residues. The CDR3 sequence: CASSFGQTSYNEQFF. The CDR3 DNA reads TGTGCCAGCAGCTTTGGACAGACCTCCTACAATGAGCAGTTCTTC.

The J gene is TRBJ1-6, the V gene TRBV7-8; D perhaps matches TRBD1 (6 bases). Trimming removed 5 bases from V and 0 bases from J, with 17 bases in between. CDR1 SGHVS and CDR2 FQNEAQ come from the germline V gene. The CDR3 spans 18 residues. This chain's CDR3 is CASSPELTGSSYNSPLHF. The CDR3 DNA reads TGTGCCAGCAGCCCAGAGCTTACAGGGAGCTCCTATAATTCACCCCTCCACTTT.

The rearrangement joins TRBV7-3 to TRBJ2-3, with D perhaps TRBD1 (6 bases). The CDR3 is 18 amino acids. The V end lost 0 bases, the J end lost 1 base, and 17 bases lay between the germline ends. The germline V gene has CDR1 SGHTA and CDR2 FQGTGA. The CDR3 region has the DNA TGTGCCAGCAGCTTAACTGCATCTGTGGGGGCGGGCACAGATACGCAGTATTTT. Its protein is CASSLTASVGAGTDTQYF.

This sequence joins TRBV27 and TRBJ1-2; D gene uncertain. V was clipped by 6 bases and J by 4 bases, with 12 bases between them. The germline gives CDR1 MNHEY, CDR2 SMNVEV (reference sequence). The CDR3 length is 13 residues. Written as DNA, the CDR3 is TGTGCCAGCAGCCGACCCCTAGGCTATGGCTACACCTTC. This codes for CASSRPLGYGYTF.

The CDR3 spells CASSLRREGSGELFF. The CDR3 DNA sequence: TGTGCCAGCAGTTTACGGCGTGAGGGTAGCGGGGAGCTGTTTTTT. The V gene is TRBV27, the J gene TRBJ2-2, with a possible D match to TRBD2 (5 bases). This CDR3 has 15 residues. Germline CDR1 MNHEY, CDR2 SMNVEV (reference sequence). Trimming stripped 2 bases from V and 7 bases from J, with 14 bases between.